The 19 T cell receptor beta chains given below trace back to one sample, sequenced in a study of shared clonotypes between healthy human individuals (TCRdb year 2020). The protocol used for the library was the immunoSEQ multiplex PCR assay. TCRdb provides this immuneACCESS table in a form limited to in-frame rearrangements. Some clones are lacking; in checked studies, under half of them reflect an unresolved V gene, and why the rest are absent is not known. Within this sample are about 2 million clones, with about 94% of them counted one time only. The top ten clones comprise about 1.1% of the sample. CD8 naive samples consisted of CD45RO-negative cells that were positively selected for CCR7, yielding a CD45RA+CCR7+ population without TemRA cells. Sample: naive CD8+ T cells sorted from blood. The sample's cell subset or site, from its label and the paper: CD45RA+CCR7+. The receptors here all came from a man younger than 30 in good health.

As concerns this clone: One end of the junction does not line up with germline, which may come from a read error. The rearrangement uses TRBV9 and TRBJ2-2; D may be TRBD2 (5 bases). CDR3 length equals 15 residues. The germline gives CDR1 SGDLS, CDR2 YYNGEE. In DNA form, the CDR3 reads TGTGCCGGCAGCGACCCGAGCGGGAACACCGGGGAGCTGTTTTTT. Translating it yields CAGSDPSGNTGELFF. The whole variable domain, filled in from reference TRBV9 and TRBJ2-2, reads DSGVTQTPKHLITATGQRVTLRCSPRSGDLSVYWYQQSLDQGLQFLIQYYNGEERAKGNILERFSAQQFPDLHSELNLSSLELGDSALYFCAGSDPSGNTGELFFGEGSRLTVL.

This clone was counted a single time. The chain couples TRBV4-2 to TRBJ2-3; TRBD2 matches at 7 bases. With V trimmed by 0 bases and J by 3 bases, 3 bases remained unmatched. CDR1 is LGHNA, CDR2 YNFKEQ, per germline. The CDR3 is 15 residues long. The CDR3 protein is CASSQDAGVTDTQYF. The CDR3 DNA reads as TGTGCCAGCAGCCAAGATGCGGGGGTAACAGATACGCAGTATTTT.

The chain couples TRBV11-1 to TRBJ1-1; 7 nucleotides match TRBD1. Per germline, CDR1 SGHAT and CDR2 FQDESV (reference sequence). The CDR3 length is 13 residues. The V segment lost 3 bases and the J segment 7 bases; nucleotides outside the gene matches: 5. The CDR3 DNA is TGTGCCAGCAGCTTTCGACAGGGATATGAAGCTTTCTTT. Translation gives CASSFRQGYEAFF.

V and J are TRBV4-1 and TRBJ2-3, with D possibly TRBD1 on 6 matching bases. Germline V CDR1 and CDR2: MGHRA, YSYEKL. The CDR3 totals 12 residues. The ends were cut back, 10 bases at V and 2 bases at J, with 10 bases in the middle. The CDR3 DNA reads as TGCGCCACCAGGGACATCACAGATACGCAGTATTTT. Amino acid sequence: CATRDITDTQYF.

The chain links TRBV28 to TRBJ1-4; 10 bases are shared with TRBD1. Germline V CDR1 and CDR2: MDHEN, SYDVKM. V lost 6 bases and J lost 8; bases outside the gene matches: 6. This CDR3 is built from 14 residues. The CDR3 sequence is CASSRTGGEEKLFF. The CDR3, as DNA: TGTGCCAGCAGCAGGACAGGGGGAGAGGAAAAACTGTTTTTT.

The chain carries TRBV4-1 and TRBJ1-6, with a possible D match to TRBD1 (5 bases). This CDR3 region has 15 residues. The germline V gene encodes CDR1 MGHRA and CDR2 YSYEKL. Trimming pared 1 base from V and 10 bases from J, leaving 14 bases between. Written as DNA, the CDR3 is TGCGCCAGCAGCCAAGTGGAAGGGGCTCGGTCACCCCTCCACTTT. It encodes CASSQVEGARSPLHF.

This rearrangement joins TRBV29-1 to TRBJ2-1, with a possible D match to TRBD1 (6 bases). This CDR3 has 14 amino acids. Trimming removed 0 bases from V and 6 bases from J, with 12 bases in between. Germline CDR1 is SQVTM and CDR2 is ANQGSEA. The CDR3 bases are TGCAGCGTTGAAGATCTCAGGGGATTCAATGAGCAGTTCTTC. Amino acid sequence: CSVEDLRGFNEQFF.

The V call is TRBV7-8, the J call TRBJ1-1; 11 bases are shared with TRBD1. In germline, CDR1 is SGHVS, CDR2 FQNEAQ. The V gene end was trimmed by 0 bases and the J gene end by 11 bases; junction bases not matched to a gene: 8. This CDR3 is built from 15 residues. The DNA of the CDR3 is TGTGCCAGCAGCTTAGCCGGACAGGGGGCTTATAATGCTTTCTTT. Translating gives CASSLAGQGAYNAFF.

In its sample, this clone was seen once. The genes are TRBV5-4 and TRBJ2-7; maybe TRBD2 (5 bases). V lost 4 bases, J lost 0 bases, and 14 bases lay in between. Germline V gene data show CDR1 as SGHNT and CDR2 as YYREEE (reference sequence). CDR3 length: 15 amino acids. CDR3 sequence reads: CASSPNTGNSYEQYF. CDR3 nucleotides: TGTGCCAGCAGCCCCAACACCGGGAACTCCTACGAGCAGTACTTC.

This chain joins TRBV27 and TRBJ2-3; D is uncertain. V gave up 0 bases and J gave up 7 bases, with 8 bases separating them. This CDR3 is built from 13 residues. Germline CDR1 MNHEY, CDR2 SMNVEV (reference sequence). In DNA form, the CDR3 reads TGTGCCAGCAGTTTATCTTGGGCGAATACGCAGTATTTT. Translation: CASSLSWANTQYF.

The chain recombines TRBV27 with TRBJ1-2; possible D gene TRBD1, 5 bases. Trimming took 4 bases from V and 8 from J, leaving 11 bases between them. Germline values: CDR1 MNHEY, CDR2 SMNVEV (reference sequence). This CDR3 has 12 amino acids. The CDR3 is CASSWKGEGYTF. The DNA for the CDR3 is TGTGCCAGCAGTTGGAAAGGGGAAGGCTACACCTTC.

In the case of this clone: Other DNA sequences in the same sample also yield this CDR3. J is TRBJ2-7 and V is TRBV27, with D possibly TRBD2 on 6 matching bases. Trimming removed 3 bases at V and 0 bases at J, with 9 bases between. Germline lookup yields CDR1 MNHEY and CDR2 SMNVEV (reference sequence). This CDR3 is built from 14 residues. CDR3 sequence (DNA): TGTGCCAGCAGTTTTGGGACTGGCTCCTACGAGCAGTACTTC. It codes for CASSFGTGSYEQYF.

The rearrangement joins TRBV13 to TRBJ2-5; 9 bases align to TRBD1. Germline V CDR1 and CDR2: PRHDT, FYEKMQ (reference sequence). CDR3 length: 16 residues. Losses at the gene ends were 2 bases for V and 2 bases for J; bases not matched to a gene: 6. This CDR3 is CASSLTGGARQETQYF. CDR3 nucleotides: TGTGCCAGCAGCTTAACAGGGGGCGCCCGGCAAGAGACCCAGTACTTC.

V usage is TRBV7-2 and J usage is TRBJ2-1; the D gene could be TRBD1 or TRBD2 (6 bases each). CDR1 is SGHTA, CDR2 FQGNSA, per germline. The CDR3 extends over 16 amino acids. Trimming stripped 3 bases from V and 3 bases from J, with 15 bases between. CDR3 DNA sequence: TGTGCCAGCAGCTTGAGGGGGGTCCCGTTCTACAATGAGCAGTTCTTC. It encodes CASSLRGVPFYNEQFF.

About this clone: Other DNA sequences from this sample encode an identical CDR3 as well. This sequence joins TRBV27 and TRBJ2-3; D gene ambiguous. In germline, CDR1 is MNHEY, CDR2 SMNVEV (reference sequence). Trimming stripped 3 bases from V and 1 base from J, with 8 bases between. This CDR3 has 14 amino acids. CDR3: CASSLSRGTDTQYF. The CDR3 nucleotides are TGTGCCAGCAGTTTGTCTAGAGGCACAGATACGCAGTATTTT.

The rearrangement links TRBV14 to TRBJ2-7; no clear D. Germline assignment: CDR1 SGHDN and CDR2 FVKESK. V lost 5 bases, J lost 3 bases, and 20 bases lay in between. The CDR3 has 16 amino acids. Written as DNA, the CDR3 is TGTGCCAGCAGCTCGACGGTCTCCCCTTACTTCTACGAGCAGTACTTC. Protein product: CASSSTVSPYFYEQYF.

V is TRBV29-1 and J is TRBJ1-1; 8 bases are a match to TRBD1. The CDR3 contains 13 residues. V shed 7 bases and J 4 bases; nucleotides not matched to a gene: 8. Germline V gene data show CDR1 as SQVTM and CDR2 as ANQGSEA. CDR3 in DNA: TGCAGCGCAAAGACAGGGGCTGGCACTGAAGCTTTCTTT. The encoded protein is CSAKTGAGTEAFF.

CDR3 protein: CASSLVGRIETQYF. CDR3 DNA sequence: TGTGCCAGCAGCTTAGTCGGAAGGATCGAGACCCAGTACTTC. The chain carries TRBV11-2 and TRBJ2-5, with unresolved D. CDR3 length equals 14 residues. Between the trimmed V and J ends, which lost 1 base and 5 bases, there was a span of 11 bases. The germline gives CDR1 SGHAT, CDR2 FQNNGV.

The gene calls are TRBV5-4 and TRBJ1-4; 9 nucleotides align to TRBD1. After removal of 4 bases from V and 7 bases from J, the junction contained 8 bases not matched to a gene. The length of the CDR3 is 15 residues. The germline gives CDR1 SGHNT, CDR2 YYREEE (reference sequence). CDR3 sequence: CASSLEGTGSEKLFF. DNA for the CDR3: TGTGCCAGCAGCCTGGAGGGGACAGGGAGTGAAAAACTGTTTTTT.